The present T cell receptor beta chain was sequenced within a study of shared clonotypes between healthy human individuals. Sequencing used immunoSEQ multiplex PCR; TCRdb keeps in-frame clones, though not all of them. This sample has under 2.5 million clones, with 85% to 95% found just once. Notes on this clone: Its antigen is not known.

This CDR3 contains 14 residues. Germline V gene sequence: CDR1 ENHRY, CDR2 SYGVKD. V was cut by 8 bases and J by 7 bases, with 17 bases left in between. Overall study results and limits: The study found lower generation probabilities in non-shared clonotypes than in those shared by all four donors. Sharing across four donors was seen in around 5% of naive CD4 clonotypes.

Sequencing was carried out using naive CD4+ T cells from PBMCs. Subset defined: CD45RA+ positively selected. The TCR comes from a man between 18 and 35 years old in good health. Some clones in this sample may be carry-over from other donors' samples. The chain is built from TRBV10-3 and TRBJ2-2; TRBD1 might be the D (6 bases). The CDR3 DNA is TGTGCCATCCTAGCAGCCGCAGGGGTCGGGGAGCTGTTTTTT. Residues: CAILAAAGVGELFF.